This T cell receptor beta chain was sequenced in a study of CD8+CD57+ T cells in acquired aplastic anemia. Whole-study context: Sorted CD4+ and CD8+ cell DNA averaged roughly 3 ug. The study, taken as a whole, reports: The number of CD8+ CDR3 sequences shared by patients and controls was approximately 30.

This clonotype turned up a few times. Its target is not known. Patients selected for sequencing had displayed CD8+CD57+ cell expansion by flow cytometry. Untreated patients provided the blood samples, with no therapy given before sampling. V lost 5 bases, J lost 7 bases, and 6 bases stayed unmatched. Germline V CDR1 and CDR2: SQVTM, ANQGSEA. This CDR3 is 13 amino acids long. Profiling that covered TCR beta VDJ and CDR3 relied on genomic DNA as its template. TCRdb processed the reads anew with MiXCR; each CDR3 protein has one entry. The data contain about 160,000 distinct CDR3 sequences, about 48% of them singletons.

This clonotype was obtained from a human donor with aplastic anemia. This rearrangement joins TRBV29-1 to TRBJ1-1, with TRBD1 identical over 11 bases. Source material: sorted CD4+, CD8+, or CD8+CD57+ T cells (not recorded which) from PBMCs. Here the CDR3 reads CSVRDRGASEAFF. The CDR3 DNA reads as TGCAGCGTTAGGGACAGGGGGGCGAGTGAAGCTTTCTTT.